This TCR beta chain was recovered during a study of cytomegalovirus exposure and HLA in healthy donors. TCRdb's copy holds only in-frame clones and misses some; the assay was immunoSEQ multiplex PCR. Counted here are 100,000 to 130,000 clones, approximately 86% occurring once; the ten biggest clones make up around 3%. V trimming: 6 bases; J trimming: 6 bases; junction bases outside the gene matches: 8. The CDR3 sequence is 15 residues long. From germline, CDR1 is MNHNS and CDR2 SASEGT. Sequencing was performed on PBMCs. This clonotype was obtained from a woman younger than 30 in good health and CMV-seronegative. The genes are TRBV6-1 and TRBJ2-2; 9 bases fit TRBD2. CDR3 coding DNA: TGTGCCAGCAGCAAAGGGCTAGCGGGGCCCGGGGAGCTGTTTTTT. This gives the protein CASSKGLAGPGELFF.